This T cell receptor (beta chain) was sequenced for a study of control samples from healthy donors and cancer patients. Generated by immunoSEQ multiplex PCR, the TCRdb table keeps only in-frame clones and is missing some. This table holds 150,000 to 200,000 clones, about 90% found once. CDR1 KGHDR and CDR2 SFDVKD come from the germline V gene. The CDR3 sequence is 14 residues long. The V segment lost 4 bases and the J segment 9 bases; nucleotides outside the gene matches: 5. Sequences were obtained from blood. The chain recombines TRBV24-1 with TRBJ1-6, with 7 positions matching TRBD1. The receptor was derived from a woman between 25 and 40 years old in good health. Written as DNA, the CDR3 is TGTGCCACCAGTGACGCAGGGGGGACTTCACCCCTCCACTTT. It translates to CATSDAGGTSPLHF.